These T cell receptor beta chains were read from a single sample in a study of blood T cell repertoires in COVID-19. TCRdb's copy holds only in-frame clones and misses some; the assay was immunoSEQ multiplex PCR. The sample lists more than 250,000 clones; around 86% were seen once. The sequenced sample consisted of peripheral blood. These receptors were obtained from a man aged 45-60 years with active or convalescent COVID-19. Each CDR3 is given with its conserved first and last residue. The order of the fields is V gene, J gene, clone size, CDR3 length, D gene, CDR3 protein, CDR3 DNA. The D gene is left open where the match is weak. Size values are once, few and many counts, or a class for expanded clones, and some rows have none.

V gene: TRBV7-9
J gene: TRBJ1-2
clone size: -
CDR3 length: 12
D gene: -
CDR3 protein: CASSFGGDGYTF
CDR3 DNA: TGTGCCAGCAGCTTCGGAGGGGATGGCTACACCTTC

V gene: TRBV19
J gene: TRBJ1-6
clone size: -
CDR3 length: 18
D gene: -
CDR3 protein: CASSILPSLVGDNSPLHF
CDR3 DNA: TGTGCCAGTAGTATCCTCCCGAGTTTGGTTGGAGATAATTCACCCCTCCACTTT

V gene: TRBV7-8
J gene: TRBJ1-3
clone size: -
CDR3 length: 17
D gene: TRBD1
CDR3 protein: CASTLGRLQGVGNTIYF
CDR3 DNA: TGTGCCAGCACCCTGGGGAGACTACAGGGGGTTGGAAACACCATATATTTT

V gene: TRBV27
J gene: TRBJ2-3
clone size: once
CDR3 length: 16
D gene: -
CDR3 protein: CASGGSVFISTDTQYF
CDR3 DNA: TGTGCCAGCGGGGGGTCCGTATTCATAAGCACAGATACGCAGTATTTT

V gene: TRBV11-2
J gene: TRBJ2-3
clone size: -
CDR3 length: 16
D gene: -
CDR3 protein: CASSQRRGTSTDTQYF
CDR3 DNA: TGTGCCAGCAGCCAACGAAGAGGCACTTCCACAGATACGCAGTATTTT

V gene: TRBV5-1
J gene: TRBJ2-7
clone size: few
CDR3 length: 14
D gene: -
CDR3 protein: CASSLAAGPYEQYF
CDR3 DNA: TGCGCCAGCAGCTTGGCGGCAGGGCCCTACGAGCAGTACTTC

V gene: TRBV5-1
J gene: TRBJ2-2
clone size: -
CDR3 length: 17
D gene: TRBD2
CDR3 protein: CASSLGLAGGNTGELFF
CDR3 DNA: TGCGCCAGCAGCTTGGGACTAGCGGGGGGGAACACCGGGGAGCTGTTTTTT

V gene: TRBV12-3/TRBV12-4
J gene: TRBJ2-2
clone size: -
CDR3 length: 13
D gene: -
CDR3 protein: CASSRDKPGELFF
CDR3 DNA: TGTGCCAGCAGCCGCGATAAACCCGGGGAGCTGTTTTTT

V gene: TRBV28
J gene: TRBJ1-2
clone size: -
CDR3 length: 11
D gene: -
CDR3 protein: CASSQNYGYTF
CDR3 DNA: TGTGCCAGCAGTCAAAACTATGGCTACACCTTC

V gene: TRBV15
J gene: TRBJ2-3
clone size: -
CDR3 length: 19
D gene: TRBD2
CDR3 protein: CATSRDGSGRGRGSDTQYF
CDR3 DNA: TGTGCCACCAGCAGAGATGGTAGCGGGAGAGGAAGAGGGTCAGATACGCAGTATTTT

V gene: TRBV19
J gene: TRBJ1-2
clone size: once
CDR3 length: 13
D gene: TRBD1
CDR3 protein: CASKAGTVYGYTF
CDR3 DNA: TGTGCCAGTAAAGCTGGGACAGTCTATGGCTACACCTTC

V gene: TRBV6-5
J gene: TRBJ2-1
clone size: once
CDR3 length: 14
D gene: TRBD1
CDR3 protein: CASSYRDRNNEQFF
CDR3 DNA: TGTGCCAGCAGTTACAGGGACAGAAACAATGAGCAGTTCTTC

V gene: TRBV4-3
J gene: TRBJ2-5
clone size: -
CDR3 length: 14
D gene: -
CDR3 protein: CASSQTSGQETQYF
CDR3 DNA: TGCGCCAGCAGCCAAACGAGCGGGCAAGAGACCCAGTACTTC

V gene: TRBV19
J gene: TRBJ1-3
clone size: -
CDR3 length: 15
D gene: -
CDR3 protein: CASTGADDLGNTIYF
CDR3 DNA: TGTGCCAGCACAGGAGCCGATGATCTTGGAAACACCATATATTTT

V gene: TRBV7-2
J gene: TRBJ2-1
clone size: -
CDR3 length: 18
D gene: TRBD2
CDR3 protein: CASSPGTSGRKSYNEQFF
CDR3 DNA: TGTGCCAGCAGCCCCGGGACTAGCGGAAGAAAATCCTACAATGAGCAGTTCTTC

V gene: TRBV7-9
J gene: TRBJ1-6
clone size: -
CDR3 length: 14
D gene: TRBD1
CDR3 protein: CASSNGTANSPLHF
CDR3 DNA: TGTGCCAGCAGCAACGGGACAGCCAATTCACCCCTCCACTTT

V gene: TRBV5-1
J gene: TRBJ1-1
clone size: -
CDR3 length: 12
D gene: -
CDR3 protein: CASSLDGTEAFF
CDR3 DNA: TGCGCCAGCAGCTTGGACGGTACTGAAGCTTTCTTT

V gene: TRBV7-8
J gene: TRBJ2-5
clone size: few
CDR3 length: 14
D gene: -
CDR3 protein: CASSLAMGHRDQYF
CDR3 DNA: TGTGCCAGCAGCTTAGCGATGGGCCATCGGGACCAGTACTTC

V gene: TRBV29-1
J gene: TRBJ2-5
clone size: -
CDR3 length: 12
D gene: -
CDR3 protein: CSVDGGRETQYF
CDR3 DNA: TGCAGCGTTGACGGAGGGAGAGAGACCCAGTACTTC

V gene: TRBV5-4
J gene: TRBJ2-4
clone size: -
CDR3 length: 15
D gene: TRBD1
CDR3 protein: CASSYPGQAENIQYF
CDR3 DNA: TGTGCCAGCAGTTATCCGGGACAGGCCGAAAACATTCAGTACTTC

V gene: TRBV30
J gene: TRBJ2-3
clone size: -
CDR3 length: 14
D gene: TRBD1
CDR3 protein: CAWSGTGRSDTQYF
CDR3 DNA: TGTGCCTGGAGTGGGACAGGGAGGTCAGATACGCAGTATTTT

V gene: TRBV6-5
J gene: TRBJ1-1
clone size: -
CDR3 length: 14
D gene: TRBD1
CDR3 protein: CASRPPGTGTEAFF
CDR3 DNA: TGTGCCAGCAGACCACCTGGGACAGGGACTGAAGCTTTCTTT

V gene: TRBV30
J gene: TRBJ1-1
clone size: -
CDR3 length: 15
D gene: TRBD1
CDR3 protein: CAWTGTGGAGTEAFF
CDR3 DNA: TGTGCCTGGACCGGGACAGGGGGCGCGGGTACTGAAGCTTTCTTT

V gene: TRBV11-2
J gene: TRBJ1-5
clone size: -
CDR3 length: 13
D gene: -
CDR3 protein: CASSLGSRQPQHF
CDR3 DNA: TGTGCCAGCAGCTTAGGGAGCCGGCAGCCCCAGCATTTT

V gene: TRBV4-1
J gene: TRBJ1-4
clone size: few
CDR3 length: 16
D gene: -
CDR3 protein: CASSLNRAAGGEKLFF
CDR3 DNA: TGCGCCAGCAGCCTGAACAGGGCAGCCGGTGGTGAAAAACTGTTTTTT

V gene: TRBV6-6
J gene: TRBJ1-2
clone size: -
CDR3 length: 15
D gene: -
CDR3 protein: CASSYTATGHYGYTF
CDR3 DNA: TGTGCCAGCAGTTACACAGCCACAGGTCACTATGGCTACACCTTC

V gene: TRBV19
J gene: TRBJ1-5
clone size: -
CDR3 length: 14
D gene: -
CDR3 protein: CASTGGRSNQPQHF
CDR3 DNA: TGTGCCAGTACCGGGGGGAGGAGCAATCAGCCCCAGCATTTT

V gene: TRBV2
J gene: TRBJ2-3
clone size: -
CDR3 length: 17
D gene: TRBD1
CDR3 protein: CASSAPRTGGVLDTQYF
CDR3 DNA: TGTGCCAGCAGCGCGCCCCGGACAGGGGGCGTATTAGATACGCAGTATTTT

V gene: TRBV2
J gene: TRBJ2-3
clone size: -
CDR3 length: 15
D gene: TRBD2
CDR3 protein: CASRRTSGGEGTQYF
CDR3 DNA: TGTGCCAGCAGAAGGACTAGCGGGGGGGAGGGTACGCAGTATTTT

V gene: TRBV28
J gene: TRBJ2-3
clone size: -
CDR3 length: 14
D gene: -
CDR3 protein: CASSIGQRADTQYF
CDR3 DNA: TGTGCCAGCAGTATCGGCCAGAGGGCAGATACGCAGTATTTT

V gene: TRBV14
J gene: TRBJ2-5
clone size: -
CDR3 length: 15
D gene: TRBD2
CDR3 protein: CASSQGEGFQETQYF
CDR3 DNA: TGTGCCAGCAGCCAAGGGGAGGGGTTCCAAGAGACCCAGTACTTC

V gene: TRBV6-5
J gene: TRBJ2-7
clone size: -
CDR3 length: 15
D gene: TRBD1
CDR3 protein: CASRRTGGAFYEQYF
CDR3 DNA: TGTGCCAGCAGACGCACAGGGGGCGCGTTCTACGAGCAGTACTTC

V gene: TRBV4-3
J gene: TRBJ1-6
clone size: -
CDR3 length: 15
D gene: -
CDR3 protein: CASSHGGVTNSPLHF
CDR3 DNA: TGCGCCAGCAGCCACGGGGGGGTCACGAATTCACCCCTCCACTTT

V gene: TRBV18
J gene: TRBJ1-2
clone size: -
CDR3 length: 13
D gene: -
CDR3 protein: CASSPLENYGYTF
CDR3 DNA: TGTGCCAGCTCACCACTAGAGAACTATGGCTACACCTTC

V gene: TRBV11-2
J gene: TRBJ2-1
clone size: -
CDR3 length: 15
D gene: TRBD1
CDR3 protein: CASSPGQGGDNEQFF
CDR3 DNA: TGTGCCAGCAGCCCAGGACAGGGTGGGGACAATGAGCAGTTCTTC

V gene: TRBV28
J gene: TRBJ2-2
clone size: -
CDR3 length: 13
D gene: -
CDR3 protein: CASEGILTGELFF
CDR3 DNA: TGTGCCAGCGAGGGAATACTCACCGGGGAGCTGTTTTTT

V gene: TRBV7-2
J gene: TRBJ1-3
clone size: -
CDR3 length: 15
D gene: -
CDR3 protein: CASSLVGGTGNTIYF
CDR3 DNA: TGTGCCAGCAGCTTAGTCGGGGGAACTGGAAACACCATATATTTT

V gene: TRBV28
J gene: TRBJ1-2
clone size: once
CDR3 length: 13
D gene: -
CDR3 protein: CASSLGPYYGYTF
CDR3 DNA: TGTGCCAGCAGTTTAGGGCCTTACTATGGCTACACCTTC

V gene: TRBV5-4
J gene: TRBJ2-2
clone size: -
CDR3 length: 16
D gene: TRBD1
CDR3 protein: CASSEGGTGGTGELFF
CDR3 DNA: TGTGCCAGCAGCGAAGGGGGGACAGGGGGGACCGGGGAGCTGTTTTTT

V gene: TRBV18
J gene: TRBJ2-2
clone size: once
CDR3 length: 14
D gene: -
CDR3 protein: CASSPSDPDGELFF
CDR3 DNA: TGTGCCAGCTCACCGAGCGACCCCGACGGGGAGCTGTTTTTT

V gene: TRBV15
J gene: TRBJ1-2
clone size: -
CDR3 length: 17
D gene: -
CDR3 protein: CATSSLVGGLPNYGYTF
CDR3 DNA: TGTGCCACCAGCTCCCTCGTCGGGGGGTTACCTAACTATGGCTACACCTTC

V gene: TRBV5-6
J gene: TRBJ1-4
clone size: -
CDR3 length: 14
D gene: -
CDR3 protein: CASSTRQNSEKLFF
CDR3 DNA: TGTGCCAGCAGCACTCGACAGAATAGTGAAAAACTGTTTTTT

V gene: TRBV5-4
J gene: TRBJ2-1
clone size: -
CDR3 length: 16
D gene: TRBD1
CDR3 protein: CASSLEAGGPNNEQFF
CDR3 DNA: TGTGCCAGCAGCTTGGAGGCAGGGGGCCCCAACAATGAGCAGTTCTTC